This T cell receptor (beta chain) was profiled in a study of Ad26.COV2.S vaccination and SARS-CoV-2 variants. About the study: Participants got Ad26.COV2.S intramuscularly, once or twice 56 days apart. Whole-study findings and limits: Spike-specific CD8+ and CD4+ T cell responses reportedly showed substantial breadth after vaccination.

This table comes from immunoSEQ multiplex PCR, and its TCRdb copy is limited to in-frame clones, with some not included. This table has about 400,000 clones, around nine tenths appearing once. Germline lookup yields CDR1 SGHNT and CDR2 YYREEE (reference sequence). V trimming: 4 bases; J trimming: 1 base; junction bases outside the gene matches: 12. CDR3 length equals 17 residues. Described treatment: some 19 received Ad26.COV2.S at low or high dose, single or two shots; roughly five received placebo; per-sample allocation not given. Vaccine and placebo recipients were sampled on day 63 after the first injection. A remark on this clone: Antigen unknown.

Sequencing was performed on peripheral blood, taken in a trial of Ad26.COV2.S vaccine versus placebo. The chain couples TRBV5-4 to TRBJ2-3; 7 bases are a match to TRBD1. The receptor comes from a person aged 18-65 years who received the Ad26.COV2.S COVID-19 vaccine or a placebo. The CDR3 spells CASSKEGGLLGTDTQYF. The CDR3 bases are TGTGCCAGCAGCAAAGAAGGGGGCCTGTTAGGCACAGATACGCAGTATTTT.